This TCR beta chain was identified during a study of monozygotic twins with inflammatory bowel disease. General study results and limits: Sharing of clonotypes with others was lower in IBD patients than in healthy twins, and this was especially so with disease activity.

Blood, 2 to 2.5 ml, was drawn per donor. Regarding this clonotype: Its antigen remains unknown.

The CDR3 has 16 amino acids. The template-switching step introduced UMIs that carried a 6-nucleotide sample barcode. Following a re-call of the 5' RACE reads, TCRdb has one entry per CDR3 protein and lacks DNA. The sample totals 400,000 to 500,000 distinct CDR3 sequences; its top ten clones hold 2% to 3%. The sequenced sample consisted of blood. This receptor was obtained from a human donor with ulcerative colitis or Crohn's disease, or a healthy co-twin of an affected twin (not recorded which). V usage is TRBV12-3 or TRBV12-4 and J usage is TRBJ2-3. The CDR3 loop is CASSLGGSEFTDTQYF.